This TCR beta chain was retrieved from a study of blood T cell repertoires in COVID-19. Method: immunoSEQ multiplex PCR; TCRdb's copy keeps in-frame clones and lacks some. This table holds fewer than 350,000 clones, around 88% found once. The CDR3 extends over 15 amino acids. CDR1 MNHEY and CDR2 SVGAGI come from the germline V gene. J gave up 5 bases and V 0 bases, and 5 bases lay outside the gene matches. V gene TRBV6-5 combines with J gene TRBJ2-7; 9 bases agree with TRBD1. The sequenced sample was PBMCs or T cells enriched from blood (not recorded which). The sequence was collected from a woman aged 40 to 49 who had recovered from COVID-19. The CDR3 sequence is CASSYSWTGAHEQYF. CDR3 bases: TGTGCCAGCAGTTACTCGTGGACAGGGGCCCACGAGCAGTACTTC.